This section outlines one T cell receptor beta chain sequence together with its context. The antigen is unknown. The CDR3 is 11 residues long. Trimming left V 5 bases short and J 6 bases short, with 8 bases between. Germline lookup yields CDR1 MNHNS and CDR2 SASEGT. Control samples came 1 year after myeloablative marrow transplants with methotrexate plus calcineurin inhibitor. Assay used: immunoSEQ multiplex PCR; TCRdb lists only in-frame clones, some missing. This sample has 15,000 or so clones; roughly 84% occur once, and the top ten carry about 4%. This sample is drawn from a study of T cells after posttransplantation cyclophosphamide. Study-wide results and caveats: After PTCy, TRB diversity resembled that of CNI/methotrexate controls.

The chain carries TRBV6-1 and TRBJ2-7; D gene unclear. Sequencing was performed on PBMCs, taken after an allogeneic stem cell transplant with a calcineurin inhibitor and methotrexate. The TCR was taken from a male patient in his fifties who received an allogeneic stem cell transplant from an unrelated donor, was CMV-positive, and had chronic GVHD only. Some T cells may be provided by the graft donor. DNA for the CDR3: TGTGCCAGCAGTTATGGCGGCGAGCAGTACTTC. Protein product: CASSYGGEQYF.